These 18 T cell receptor beta chains were all obtained from the same sample, sequenced in a study of blood T cell repertoires in COVID-19 (dated by TCRdb to 2019 to 2021). Library construction relied on the immunoSEQ multiplex PCR assay. TCRdb provides this immuneACCESS table in a form limited to in-frame rearrangements. Some clones are lacking; in checked studies, under half of them reflect an unresolved V gene, and why the rest are absent is not known. This sample holds around 400,000 clones; more than 70% were observed only once. The ten most abundant clones make up 2% to 2.5% of the sample. Sequencing was performed on peripheral blood. The receptors here all came from a woman in her sixties or seventies with COVID-19, enrolled during active disease.

The table lists this clone with a few counts. This sequence joins TRBV5-1 and TRBJ1-2; TRBD1 is a possible D gene (5 bases). The CDR3 length is 13 residues. Germline assignment: CDR1 SGHRS and CDR2 YFSETQ. The germline V and J ends were trimmed by 4 bases and 1 base, with 8 bases remaining between them. CDR3: CASSDGHNYGYTF. CDR3 nucleotide sequence: TGCGCCAGCAGCGATGGACATAACTATGGCTACACCTTC.

V gene TRBV10-3 combines with J gene TRBJ1-2; TRBD1 is a possible D gene (6 bases). The ends were cut back, 5 bases at V and 2 bases at J, with 12 bases in the middle. The CDR3 has 14 amino acids. CDR1 is ENHRY and CDR2 is SYGVKD in the germline V gene. The CDR3 coding sequence is TGTGCCATCAGTAACAGGGCGTCCAACTATGGCTACACCTTC. It codes for CAISNRASNYGYTF.

V usage is TRBV29-1 and J usage is TRBJ2-5, with D possibly TRBD1 on 5 matching bases. Between the trimmed V and J ends, which lost 0 bases and 4 bases, there was a span of 6 bases. The germline V gene has CDR1 SQVTM and CDR2 ANQGSEA. There are 12 residues in the CDR3. The CDR3 DNA is TGCAGCGTTGAAGACCAGGGAGAGACCCAGTACTTC. Amino acids: CSVEDQGETQYF.

The rearrangement links TRBV7-7 to TRBJ1-1, with no clear D. V was cut by 4 bases and J by 5 bases, with 11 bases left in between. Germline values: CDR1 SSHAT, CDR2 FNYEAQ (reference sequence). CDR3 size: 13 residues. As DNA, the CDR3 is TGTGCCAGCAGCTCTGGGCCAAGGACTGAAGCTTTCTTT. Residues: CASSSGPRTEAFF.

The J gene is TRBJ1-1, the V gene TRBV5-1, with 8 positions matching TRBD1. The germline CDR1 and CDR2 sequences are SGHRS and YFSETQ. The CDR3 has 15 residues. The junction had 6 bases not matched to a gene; V was cut back by 2 bases and J by 3 bases. The CDR3 region is CASSFRQGADTEAFF. As DNA, the CDR3 is TGCGCCAGCAGCTTTCGCCAGGGGGCCGACACTGAAGCTTTCTTT.

Notes on this clone: Germline is not matched at one junction end, which may reflect a read error. The gene calls are TRBV20-1 and TRBJ2-7; TRBD1 might be the D (7 bases). The CDR3 sequence is 11 residues long. In germline, CDR1 is DFQATT, CDR2 SNEGSKA (reference sequence). This CDR3 reads CSARDQGGGFF. CDR3 in DNA: TGCAGTGCTAGAGATCAGGGGGGCGGGTTCTTC.

In this sample, this clone turned up a few times. The V and J genes are TRBV5-6 and TRBJ1-4; D possibly corresponds to TRBD1 (5 bases). Deletions cut 4 bases from V and 10 bases from J, with 20 bases between. Germline CDR1 is SGHDT and CDR2 is YYEEEE. This CDR3 has 15 residues. The CDR3 sequence is CASSLGQPPGGKLFF. CDR3 bases: TGTGCCAGCAGCCTGGGGCAACCCCCAGGTGGAAAACTGTTTTTT.

The V and J genes are TRBV5-1 and TRBJ1-2; 7 positions agree with TRBD1. The CDR3 runs to 14 residues. Germline CDR1 is SGHRS and CDR2 is YFSETQ. The V gene end was trimmed by 1 base and the J gene end by 5 bases; junction bases not matched to a gene: 5. CDR3 coding DNA: TGCGCCAGCAGCTTGAGACAGGGTGGTTATGGCTACACCTTC. Protein product: CASSLRQGGYGYTF.

The chain is built from TRBV5-1 and TRBJ1-2; the match to TRBD1 covers 8 bases. In germline, CDR1 is SGHRS, CDR2 YFSETQ. V lost 4 bases, J lost 4 bases, and 3 bases stayed unmatched. This CDR3 has 13 residues. The CDR3: CASSADRAYGYTF. The CDR3 DNA reads TGCGCCAGCAGCGCGGACAGGGCCTATGGCTACACCTTC.

The gene calls are TRBV29-1 and TRBJ1-1; D gene ambiguous. The V gene's germline CDR1 is SQVTM and CDR2 ANQGSEA. The CDR3 consists of 14 residues. V was pared by 4 bases and J by 3 bases, with 15 bases between. The CDR3 spells CSVAFRGPHTEAFF. CDR3 DNA: TGCAGCGTTGCGTTTCGGGGTCCCCACACTGAAGCTTTCTTT.

This chain joins TRBV3-1 (or the pseudogene TRBV3-2) and TRBJ2-7; D call uncertain. Germline CDR1 reads LGHDT; CDR2 reads YNNKEL (reference sequence). Trimming left V 4 bases short and J 0 bases short, with 4 bases between. The CDR3 sequence is 12 residues long. This CDR3 reads CASSPLSYEQYF. For the CDR3, the DNA is TGTGCCAGCAGCCCTCTCTCCTACGAGCAGTACTTC.

CDR3 in DNA: TGCGCCAGCAGCTTGTGGACAGGGGCAGATACGCAGTATTTT. This codes for CASSLWTGADTQYF. The chain combines TRBV5-1 with TRBJ2-3, with TRBD1 matching 9 bases. V trimming: 1 base; J trimming: 4 bases; junction bases outside the gene matches: 1. This CDR3 region has 14 residues. The germline gives CDR1 SGHRS, CDR2 YFSETQ.

This chain's CDR3 is CASGQGSANTEAFF. The CDR3 DNA is TGCGCCAGCGGACAGGGGTCTGCGAACACTGAAGCTTTCTTT. The V gene is TRBV5-1, the J gene TRBJ1-1; TRBD1 agrees at 9 bases. The CDR3 sequence is 14 residues long. Germline V gives CDR1 SGHRS, CDR2 YFSETQ. V gave up 7 bases and J gave up 1 base; unmatched junction bases: 5.

The chain links TRBV12-5 to TRBJ1-5; 7 bases are shared with TRBD1. CDR3 length: 14 residues. The trim removed 6 bases at V and 2 bases at J, leaving 4 bases unmatched. Germline assignment: CDR1 LGHNT and CDR2 FRNRAP. CDR3 amino acids: CASGIGQGNQPQHF. As DNA, the CDR3 is TGTGCTAGTGGAATCGGACAGGGCAATCAGCCCCAGCATTTT.

This clone has just one count. DNA of the CDR3: TGCAGTGCTACTACAGGTTATGGCTACACCTTC. Amino acid sequence: CSATTGYGYTF. This chain uses TRBV20-1 with TRBJ1-2; D perhaps matches TRBD1 (5 bases). Between the trimmed V and J ends, which lost 4 bases and 5 bases, there was a span of 8 bases. Looked up from germline, CDR1 is DFQATT and CDR2 is SNEGSKA (reference sequence). The CDR3 sequence is 11 residues long.

The rearrangement links TRBV29-1 to TRBJ2-7, with 10 bases identical to TRBD1. V was pared by 5 bases and J by 5 bases, with 9 bases of the junction left unmatched. This CDR3 comprises 14 residues. Germline-derived CDR1 and CDR2 are SQVTM and ANQGSEA. CDR3 in amino acids: CSVTGTGVFNEQYF. The CDR3 bases are TGCAGCGTTACCGGGACAGGGGTTTTCAACGAGCAGTACTTC.

The chain is built from TRBV5-3 and TRBJ2-2, with 11 bases aligning to TRBD2. TRBV5-3 is treated as an ORF (open reading frame) with a function not yet certain. This CDR3 has 16 residues. Trimming at V came to 4 bases and at J to 4 bases, leaving 6 bases not matched to a gene. The CDR3 here is CARSLLTSGGTGELFF. The CDR3 DNA sequence: TGTGCCAGAAGCCTCTTAACTAGCGGGGGCACCGGGGAGCTGTTTTTT.

The chain uses TRBV11-1 and TRBJ2-7; 8 nucleotides match TRBD1. Losses at the gene ends were 1 base for V and 3 bases for J; bases not matched to a gene: 5. The germline CDR1 and CDR2 sequences are SGHAT and FQDESV (reference sequence). The CDR3 is made up of 15 amino acids. This chain's CDR3 is CASSLGATGVYEQYF. DNA of the CDR3: TGTGCCAGCAGCTTAGGCGCGACAGGGGTCTACGAGCAGTACTTC.